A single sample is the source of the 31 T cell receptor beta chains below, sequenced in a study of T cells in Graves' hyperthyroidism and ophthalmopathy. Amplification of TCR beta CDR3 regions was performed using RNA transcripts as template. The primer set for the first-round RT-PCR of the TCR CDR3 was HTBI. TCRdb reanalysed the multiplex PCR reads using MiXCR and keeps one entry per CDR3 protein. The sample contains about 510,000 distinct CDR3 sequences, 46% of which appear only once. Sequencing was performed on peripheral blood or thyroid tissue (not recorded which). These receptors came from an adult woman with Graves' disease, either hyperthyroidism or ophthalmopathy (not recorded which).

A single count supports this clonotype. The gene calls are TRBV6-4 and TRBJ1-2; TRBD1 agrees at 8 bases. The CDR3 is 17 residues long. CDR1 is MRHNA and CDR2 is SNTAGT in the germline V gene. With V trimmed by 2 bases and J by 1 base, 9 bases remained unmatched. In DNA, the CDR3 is TGTGCCAGCAGTGACGGGACAGGTCTTCATCTTAACTATGGCTACACCTTC. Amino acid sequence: CASSDGTGLHLNYGYTF.

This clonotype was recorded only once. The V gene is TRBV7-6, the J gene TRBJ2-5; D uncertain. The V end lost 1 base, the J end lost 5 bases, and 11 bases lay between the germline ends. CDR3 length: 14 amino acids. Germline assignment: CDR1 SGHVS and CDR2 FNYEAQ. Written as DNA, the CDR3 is TGTGCCAGCAGCTTAGGGGAAGGGTTGGAGACCCAGTACTTC. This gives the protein CASSLGEGLETQYF.

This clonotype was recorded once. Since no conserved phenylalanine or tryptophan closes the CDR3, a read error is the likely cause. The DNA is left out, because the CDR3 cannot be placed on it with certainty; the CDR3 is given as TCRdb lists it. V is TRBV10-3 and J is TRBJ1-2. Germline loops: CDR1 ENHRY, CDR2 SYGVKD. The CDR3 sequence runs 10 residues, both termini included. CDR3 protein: CAISGGRPSG.

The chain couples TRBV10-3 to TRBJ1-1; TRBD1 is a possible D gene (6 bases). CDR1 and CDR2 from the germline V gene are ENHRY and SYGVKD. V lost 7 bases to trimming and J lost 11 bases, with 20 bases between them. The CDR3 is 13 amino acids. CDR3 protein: CAITQYRASRAFF. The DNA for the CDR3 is TGTGCCATCACCCAGTACAGGGCTAGTCGGGCTTTCTTT.

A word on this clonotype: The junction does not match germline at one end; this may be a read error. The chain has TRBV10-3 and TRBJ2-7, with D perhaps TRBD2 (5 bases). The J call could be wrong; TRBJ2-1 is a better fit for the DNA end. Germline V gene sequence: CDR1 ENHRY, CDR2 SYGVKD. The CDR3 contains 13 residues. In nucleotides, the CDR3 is TGTGCCAGCAGTTACTCGAGCCTAGCAGGGCAGTTCTTC. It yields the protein CASSYSSLAGQFF.

CDR3 DNA sequence: TGTGCCAGCAGCAGGACTAGCGGGAGATGGGCCTACGAGCAGTACTTC. The encoded protein is CASSRTSGRWAYEQYF. The chain combines TRBV6-5 with TRBJ2-7, with 13 bases identical to TRBD2. V lost 6 bases and J lost 2; bases outside the gene matches: 7. Germline V lookup: CDR1 MNHEY, CDR2 SVGAGI. The CDR3 has 16 residues.

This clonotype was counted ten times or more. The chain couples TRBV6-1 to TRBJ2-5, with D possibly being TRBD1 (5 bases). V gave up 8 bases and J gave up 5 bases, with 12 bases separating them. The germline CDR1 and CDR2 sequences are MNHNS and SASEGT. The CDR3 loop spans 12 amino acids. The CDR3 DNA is TGTGCCAGCCGAGTCAGGGTGGAGACCCAGTACTTC. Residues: CASRVRVETQYF.

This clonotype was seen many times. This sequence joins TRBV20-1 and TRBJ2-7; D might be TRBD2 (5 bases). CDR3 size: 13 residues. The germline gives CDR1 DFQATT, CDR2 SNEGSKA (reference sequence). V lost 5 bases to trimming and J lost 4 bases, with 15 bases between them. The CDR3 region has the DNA TGCAGTGCTGGCGACGGGGTTAAGTACGAGCAGTACTTC. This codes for CSAGDGVKYEQYF.

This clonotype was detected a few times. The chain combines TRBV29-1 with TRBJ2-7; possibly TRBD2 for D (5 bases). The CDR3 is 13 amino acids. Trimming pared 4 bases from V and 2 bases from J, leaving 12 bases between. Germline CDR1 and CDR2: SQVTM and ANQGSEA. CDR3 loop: CSVGRAGTYEQYF. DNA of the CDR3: TGCAGCGTTGGCCGCGCCGGGACCTACGAGCAGTACTTC.

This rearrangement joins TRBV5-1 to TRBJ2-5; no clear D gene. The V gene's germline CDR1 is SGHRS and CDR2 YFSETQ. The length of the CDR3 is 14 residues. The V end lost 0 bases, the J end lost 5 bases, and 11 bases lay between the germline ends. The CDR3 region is CASSLGSPEETQYF. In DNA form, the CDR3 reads TGCGCCAGCAGCTTGGGGTCGCCAGAGGAGACCCAGTACTTC.

The CDR3 nucleotides are TGTGCCACCAGCAGAGGGTGGTCGGGGGAGCTGTTTTTT. This encodes CATSRGWSGELFF. The J gene is TRBJ2-2, the V gene TRBV15; the D is unclear. The CDR3 covers 13 residues. V gave up 1 base and J gave up 8 bases, with 8 bases separating them. Germline CDR1 LNHNV, CDR2 YYDKDF (reference sequence).

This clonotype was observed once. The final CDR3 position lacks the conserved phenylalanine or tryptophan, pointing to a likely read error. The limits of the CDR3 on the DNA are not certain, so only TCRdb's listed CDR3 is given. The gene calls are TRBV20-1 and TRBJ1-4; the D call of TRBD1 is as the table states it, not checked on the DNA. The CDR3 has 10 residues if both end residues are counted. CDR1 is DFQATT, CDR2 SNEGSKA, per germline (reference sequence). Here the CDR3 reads CSAREEQGAY.

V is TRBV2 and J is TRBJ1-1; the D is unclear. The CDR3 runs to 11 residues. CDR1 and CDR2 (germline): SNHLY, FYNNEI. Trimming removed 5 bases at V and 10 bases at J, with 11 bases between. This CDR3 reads CASSLGGRAFF. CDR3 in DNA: TGTGCCAGCAGTTTGGGAGGGCGAGCTTTCTTT.

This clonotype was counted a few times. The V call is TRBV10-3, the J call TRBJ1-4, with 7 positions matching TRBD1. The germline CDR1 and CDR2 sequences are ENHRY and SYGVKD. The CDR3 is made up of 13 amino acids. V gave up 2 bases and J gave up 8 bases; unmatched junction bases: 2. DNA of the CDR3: TGTGCCATCAGTGAGCCCAGGGGGGAAAAACTGTTTTTT. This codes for CAISEPRGEKLFF.

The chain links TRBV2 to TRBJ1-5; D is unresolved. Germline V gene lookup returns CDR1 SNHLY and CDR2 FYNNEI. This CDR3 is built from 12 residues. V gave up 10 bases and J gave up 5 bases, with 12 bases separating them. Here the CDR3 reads CAIQQPDQPQHF. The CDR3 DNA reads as TGTGCCATCCAACAGCCCGATCAGCCCCAGCATTTT.

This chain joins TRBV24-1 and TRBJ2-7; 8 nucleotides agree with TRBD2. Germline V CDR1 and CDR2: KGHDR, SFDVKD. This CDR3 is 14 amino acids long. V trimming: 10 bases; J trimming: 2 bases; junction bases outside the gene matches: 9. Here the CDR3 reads CATHFSGAAYEQYF. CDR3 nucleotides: TGTGCCACACACTTTAGCGGGGCGGCCTACGAGCAGTACTTC.

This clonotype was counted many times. In DNA, the CDR3 is TGTGCCAGCAGCTTTAGGTACCAAGAGACCCAGTACTTC. Protein: CASSFRYQETQYF. The chain links TRBV7-3 to TRBJ2-5; D unresolved. The CDR3 is made up of 13 amino acids. CDR1 is SGHTA, CDR2 FQGTGA, per germline. Trimming removed 3 bases at V and 0 bases at J, with 5 bases between.

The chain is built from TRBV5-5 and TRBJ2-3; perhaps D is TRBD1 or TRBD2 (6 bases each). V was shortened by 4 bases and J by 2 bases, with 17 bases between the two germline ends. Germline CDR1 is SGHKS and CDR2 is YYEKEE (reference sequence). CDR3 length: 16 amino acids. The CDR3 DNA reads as TGTGCCAGCAGCCCTGGGGGGCAGGCCCTCACAGATACGCAGTATTTT. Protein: CASSPGGQALTDTQYF.

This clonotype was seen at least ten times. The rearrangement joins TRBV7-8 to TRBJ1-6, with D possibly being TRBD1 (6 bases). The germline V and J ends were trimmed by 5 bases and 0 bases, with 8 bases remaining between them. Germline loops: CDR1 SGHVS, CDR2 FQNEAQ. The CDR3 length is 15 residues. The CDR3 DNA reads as TGTGCCAGCAGCGCACAGGGCTCCTATAATTCACCCCTCCACTTT. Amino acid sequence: CASSAQGSYNSPLHF.

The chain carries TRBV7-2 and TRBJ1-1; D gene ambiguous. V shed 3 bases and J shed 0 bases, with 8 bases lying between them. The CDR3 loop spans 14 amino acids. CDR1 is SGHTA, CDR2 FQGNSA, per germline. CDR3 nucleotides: TGTGCCAGCAGCTTCCGGACCATGAACACTGAAGCTTTCTTT. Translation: CASSFRTMNTEAFF.

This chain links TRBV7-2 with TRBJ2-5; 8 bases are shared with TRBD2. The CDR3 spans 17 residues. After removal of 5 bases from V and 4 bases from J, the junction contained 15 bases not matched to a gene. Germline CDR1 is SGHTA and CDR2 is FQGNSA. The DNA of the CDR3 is TGTGCCAGCAGCCTGGGGGCTAGCGGGTGGGTCGGAGAGACCCAGTACTTC. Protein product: CASSLGASGWVGETQYF.

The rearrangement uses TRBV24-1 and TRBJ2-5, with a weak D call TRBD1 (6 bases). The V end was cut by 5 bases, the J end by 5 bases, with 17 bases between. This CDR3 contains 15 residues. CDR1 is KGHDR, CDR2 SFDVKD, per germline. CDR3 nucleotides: TGTGCCACCAGTGCGTGGACAGCAAAAGGGGAGACCCAGTACTTC. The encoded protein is CATSAWTAKGETQYF.

The CDR3 DNA reads as TGCAGTGCTAGGGCTACAAACTCCTACGAGCAGTACTTC. As protein: CSARATNSYEQYF. This chain uses TRBV20-1 with TRBJ2-7; D unresolved. Between the trimmed V and J ends, which lost 3 bases and 0 bases, there was a span of 9 bases. Germline V lookup: CDR1 DFQATT, CDR2 SNEGSKA (reference sequence). The CDR3 has 13 residues.

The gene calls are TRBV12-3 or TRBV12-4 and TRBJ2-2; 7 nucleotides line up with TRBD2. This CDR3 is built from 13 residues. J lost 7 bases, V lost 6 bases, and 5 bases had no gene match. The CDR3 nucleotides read TGTGCCAGCAGGGGGACTACAATCGGGGAGCTGTTTTTT. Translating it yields CASRGTTIGELFF.

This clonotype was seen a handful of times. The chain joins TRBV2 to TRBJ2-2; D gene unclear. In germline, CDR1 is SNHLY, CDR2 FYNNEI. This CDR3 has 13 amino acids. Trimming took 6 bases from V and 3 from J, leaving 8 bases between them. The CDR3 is CASRVSYTGELFF. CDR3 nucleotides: TGTGCCAGCAGGGTATCCTACACCGGGGAGCTGTTTTTT.

CDR3 region: CASSIKLLNQETQYF. The CDR3 bases are TGTGCCAGTAGTATTAAACTTCTAAACCAAGAGACCCAGTACTTC. The V and J genes are TRBV19 and TRBJ2-5; D is unclear. CDR3 size: 15 residues. CDR1 is LNHDA and CDR2 is SQIVND in the germline V gene (reference sequence). V lost 3 bases, J lost 0 bases, and 11 bases lay in between.

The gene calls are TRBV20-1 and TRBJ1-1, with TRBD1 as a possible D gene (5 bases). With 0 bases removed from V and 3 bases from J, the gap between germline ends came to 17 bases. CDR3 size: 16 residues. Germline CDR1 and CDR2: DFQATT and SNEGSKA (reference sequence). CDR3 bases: TGCAGTGCTAGAGATCTGAGGGGAGGCGGGCACACTGAAGCTTTCTTT. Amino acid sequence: CSARDLRGGGHTEAFF.

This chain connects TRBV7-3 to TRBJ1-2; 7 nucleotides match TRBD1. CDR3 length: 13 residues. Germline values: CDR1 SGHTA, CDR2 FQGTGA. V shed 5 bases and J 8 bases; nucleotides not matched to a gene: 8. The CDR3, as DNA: TGTGCCAGCAGCCCCGGGACAGTGAGCGGCTACACCTTC. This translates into CASSPGTVSGYTF.

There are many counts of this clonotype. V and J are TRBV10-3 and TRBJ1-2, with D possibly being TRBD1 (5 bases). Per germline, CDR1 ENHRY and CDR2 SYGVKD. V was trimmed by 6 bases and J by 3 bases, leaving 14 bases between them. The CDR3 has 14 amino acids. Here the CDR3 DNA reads TGTGCCATCAGCGGTTCCGGGGGTGACTATGGCTACACCTTC. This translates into CAISGSGGDYGYTF.

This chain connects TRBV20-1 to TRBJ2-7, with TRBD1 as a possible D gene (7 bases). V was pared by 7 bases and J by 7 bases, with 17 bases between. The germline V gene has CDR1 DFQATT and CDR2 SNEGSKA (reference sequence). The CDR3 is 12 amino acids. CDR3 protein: CSGLGGAGEQYF. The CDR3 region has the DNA TGCAGTGGCCTAGGGGGCGCGGGGGAGCAGTACTTC.

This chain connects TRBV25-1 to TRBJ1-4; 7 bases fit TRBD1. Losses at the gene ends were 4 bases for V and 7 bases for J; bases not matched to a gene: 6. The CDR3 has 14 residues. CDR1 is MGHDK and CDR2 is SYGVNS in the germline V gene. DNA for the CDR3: TGTGCCAGCAGTGGACAGGGAGTGTTTGAAAAACTGTTTTTT. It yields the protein CASSGQGVFEKLFF. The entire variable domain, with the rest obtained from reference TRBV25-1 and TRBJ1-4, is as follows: EADIYQTPRYLVIGTGKKITLECSQTMGHDKMYWYQQDPGMELHLIHYSYGVNSTEKGDLSSESTVSRIRTEHFPLTLESARPSHTSQYLCASSGQGVFEKLFFGSGTQLSVL.